Described below is a single T cell receptor (beta chain) sequence and its context. Its antigen is unidentified. The data derive from a study of shared clonotypes between healthy human individuals. Turning to the study itself: For every donor, three CD4 naive, three CD4 memory, two CD8 naive and one CD8 memory plates were used. General study points: In this cohort, only blood was sampled, and tissue repertoires likely differ. Clonotypes shared by all four sorted-subset donors had higher generation probabilities than non-shared clonotypes.

Samples underwent the assay at deep level. Some clones are missing from TCRdb's copy, which holds only in-frame ones; the method was immunoSEQ multiplex PCR. The profile shows 1.5 million to 2.5 million clones, about 95% of them singletons. The naive CD8 population came from CD45RO-negative cells selected for CCR7, without terminally differentiated effector memory CD45RA+ cells. The germline V gene has CDR1 SGHRS and CDR2 YFSETQ. The V end lost 4 bases, the J end lost 7 bases, and 12 bases lay between the germline ends. The CDR3 runs to 14 residues. This clonotype was sampled from a man aged 18 to 35 in good health. Input material: naive CD8+ T cells sorted from blood. The chain is built from TRBV5-1 and TRBJ1-6; no clear D. DNA for the CDR3: TGCGCCAGCAGCCTATCGAACGGGAATTCACCCCTCCACTTT. It yields the protein CASSLSNGNSPLHF.